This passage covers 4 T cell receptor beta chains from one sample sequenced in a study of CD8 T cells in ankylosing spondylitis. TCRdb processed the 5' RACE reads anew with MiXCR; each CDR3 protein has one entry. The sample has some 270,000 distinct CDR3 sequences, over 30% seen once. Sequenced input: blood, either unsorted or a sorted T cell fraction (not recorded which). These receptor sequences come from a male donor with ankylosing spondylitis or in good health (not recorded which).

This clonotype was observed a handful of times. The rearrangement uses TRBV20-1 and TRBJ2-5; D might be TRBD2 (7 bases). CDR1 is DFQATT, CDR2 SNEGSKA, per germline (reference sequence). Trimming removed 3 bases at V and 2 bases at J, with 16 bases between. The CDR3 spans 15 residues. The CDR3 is CSASPGGAWQETQYF. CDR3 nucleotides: TGCAGTGCTAGCCCGGGGGGCGCATGGCAAGAGACCCAGTACTTC.

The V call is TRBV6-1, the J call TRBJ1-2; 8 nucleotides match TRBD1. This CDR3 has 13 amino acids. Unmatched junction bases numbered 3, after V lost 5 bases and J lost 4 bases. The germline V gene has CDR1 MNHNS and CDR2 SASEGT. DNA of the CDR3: TGTGCCAGCAGTCCCAGGGGGCCCTATGGCTACACCTTC. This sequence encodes CASSPRGPYGYTF.

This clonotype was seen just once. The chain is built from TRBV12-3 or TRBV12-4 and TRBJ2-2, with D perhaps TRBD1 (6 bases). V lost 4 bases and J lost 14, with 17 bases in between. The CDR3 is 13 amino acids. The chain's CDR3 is CASSSPPGQPLFF. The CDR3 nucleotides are TGTGCCAGCAGTTCCCCCCCCGGACAGCCCCTGTTTTTT.

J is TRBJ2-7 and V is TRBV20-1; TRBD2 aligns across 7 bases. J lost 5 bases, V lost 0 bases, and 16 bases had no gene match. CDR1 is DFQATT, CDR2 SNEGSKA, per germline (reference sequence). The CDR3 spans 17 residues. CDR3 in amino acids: CSARDPMGGPNFDEQYF. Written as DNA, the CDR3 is TGCAGTGCTAGAGATCCGATGGGAGGGCCCAACTTCGACGAGCAGTACTTC.